The rows below give T cell receptor beta chains drawn from one sample of a study of cytomegalovirus exposure and HLA in healthy donors. Clones were read by immunoSEQ multiplex PCR, and TCRdb kept only the in-frame ones, dropping some. This table has approximately 140,000 clones, around four fifths appearing once. The specimen was PBMCs. These receptors were obtained from a man under 40 in good health and CMV-seronegative. Both conserved end residues are trimmed from each CDR3.

v_gene: TRBV7-9
j_gene: TRBJ2-1
CDR3aa: ASSLEGGPYNEQF

v_gene: TRBV30
j_gene: NA
CDR3aa: AWAKDNSYEQY

v_gene: TRBV7-9
j_gene: TRBJ2-6
CDR3aa: ASSTRTGGTSGANVLT

v_gene: TRBV2
j_gene: TRBJ1-5
CDR3aa: ASSDQGRVPEPQH

v_gene: TRBV2
j_gene: TRBJ2-3
CDR3aa: ASSVFSSDTQY

v_gene: TRBV11-1
j_gene: TRBJ2-2
CDR3aa: ASSLGLAGTGELF

v_gene: TRBV27
j_gene: TRBJ2-1
CDR3aa: ASSLEIPYNEQF

v_gene: TRBV29-1
j_gene: TRBJ2-3
CDR3aa: SVASGTLDTDTQY

v_gene: TRBV9
j_gene: TRBJ1-1
CDR3aa: ASSLTGGRNTEAF

v_gene: TRBV5-4
j_gene: TRBJ2-1
CDR3aa: ASSLAGRDEQF

v_gene: TRBV28
j_gene: TRBJ2-7
CDR3aa: ASSRPGRGSYEQY

v_gene: TRBV30
j_gene: TRBJ2-2
CDR3aa: AWIRGLVFGSTDTGELF

v_gene: TRBV10-3
j_gene: TRBJ1-1
CDR3aa: AISRNHQGMRDTEAF

v_gene: TRBV29-1
j_gene: TRBJ2-1
CDR3aa: GTLVSSEQF

v_gene: TRBV11-2
j_gene: TRBJ1-2
CDR3aa: ASSLVPGWYGYT

v_gene: TRBV6-5
j_gene: TRBJ2-7
CDR3aa: ASSYGAVYEQY

v_gene: TRBV25-1
j_gene: TRBJ1-2
CDR3aa: ASSPTDLRAQRGYT

v_gene: TRBV5-1
j_gene: TRBJ2-5
CDR3aa: ASSPLPSGRAGETQY

v_gene: TRBV6-1
j_gene: TRBJ1-2
CDR3aa: ASSEPGQGYSYGYT

v_gene: TRBV5-1
j_gene: TRBJ2-7
CDR3aa: ASSLAGLAASYEQY

v_gene: TRBV2
j_gene: TRBJ1-5
CDR3aa: ASGRERNQPQH

v_gene: TRBV14
j_gene: TRBJ2-3
CDR3aa: ASSYDRAGGPLDTQY

v_gene: TRBV6-1
j_gene: TRBJ1-2
CDR3aa: ASNLGRATNYGYT

v_gene: TRBV6-5
j_gene: TRBJ1-5
CDR3aa: ASSYKYSVNQPQH

v_gene: TRBV19
j_gene: TRBJ2-5
CDR3aa: ASSSGTGQRTQY

v_gene: TRBV7-9
j_gene: TRBJ1-6
CDR3aa: ASRADGGSSPLH

v_gene: TRBV6-1
j_gene: TRBJ1-3
CDR3aa: ASIQGQGNTIY

v_gene: TRBV28
j_gene: TRBJ1-2
CDR3aa: ASIPGQGHTANYGYT

v_gene: TRBV6-5
j_gene: TRBJ1-1
CDR3aa: ASSYSTGAVSTEAF

v_gene: TRBV18
j_gene: TRBJ2-7
CDR3aa: ASSPEIGAIEQY

v_gene: TRBV14
j_gene: TRBJ1-1
CDR3aa: ASSPDRGYTEAF

v_gene: TRBV6-1
j_gene: TRBJ1-1
CDR3aa: ASSGTGDWGNTEAF

v_gene: TRBV7-8
j_gene: TRBJ1-2
CDR3aa: ASSSFLGSTSDRGRGHGYT

v_gene: TRBV7-6
j_gene: TRBJ1-2
CDR3aa: ASSPTGNYGYT

v_gene: TRBV5-4
j_gene: TRBJ2-7
CDR3aa: ASSLAGGSSYEQY

v_gene: TRBV6-5
j_gene: TRBJ1-1
CDR3aa: ASSRVGTEAF

v_gene: TRBV27
j_gene: TRBJ2-3
CDR3aa: ASSWYGGSTDTQY

v_gene: TRBV28
j_gene: TRBJ2-7
CDR3aa: ASTRQRSYEQY

v_gene: TRBV5-1
j_gene: TRBJ2-5
CDR3aa: ASSLEREETQY

v_gene: TRBV5-1
j_gene: TRBJ2-7
CDR3aa: ASSTNRDRGFGEQY

v_gene: TRBV19
j_gene: TRBJ1-5
CDR3aa: ASSQTGTHNQPQH

v_gene: TRBV29-1
j_gene: TRBJ2-1
CDR3aa: SVTHDYNEQF

v_gene: TRBV28
j_gene: TRBJ2-7
CDR3aa: ASSPSGTSGGYEQY

v_gene: TRBV6-1
j_gene: TRBJ1-2
CDR3aa: ASRETSGFDYGYT

v_gene: TRBV11-2
j_gene: TRBJ1-1
CDR3aa: ASSLGGWAEAF